The sequence of this T cell receptor beta chain was determined in a study of spatial heterogeneity in lung cancer (dated by TCRdb to about 2019). Looking at the study overall: More beta-chain than alpha-chain transcripts were consistently detected, likely reflecting higher beta-chain transcript abundance. In tumor regions, TCR transcript counts showed a strong correlation with a T cell transcriptional module score from matched bulk RNA-seq. In the raw uncorrected reads, each unique combination of TCR and UMI appeared more than ten times on average. The study quantitatively compared TCR alpha and beta repertoires across multiple tumor regions, matched nontumor lung and blood in non-small cell lung cancer. Both alpha and beta chains were TCR-sequenced in approximately 200 tumor regions, fewer than 80 matched nontumor lung samples and some 50 PBMC samples obtained at surgery. Nonsynonymous mutation counts, determined by whole-exome sequencing of tumor tissue, were related to TCR repertoire features.

What the research found in general, with its limitations: A correlation was observed between the number of expanded intratumoral alpha and beta TCRs and the tumor nonsynonymous mutation count. TCR-seq was estimated to cover only 6.5% to 9% of tumor T cells for alpha chains and around 13% for beta chains. Counts of ubiquitous and regional expanded TCRs were found to correlate with counts of ubiquitous and regional nonsynonymous mutations, respectively. Additional single-cell paired TCR alpha and beta sequencing was considered necessary to confirm, at a functional level, the hypothesis that regional TCRs recognize regional mutations.

Concerning this clonotype itself: Its antigen specificity is not known. No base quality information exists; no much larger clone differs at one position.

The sample's time point label, in plain terms: sample taken at primary tumor resection. Samples were obtained from approximately 72 patients with early-stage, untreated non-small cell lung cancer from the lung TRACERx cohort. For TCR sequencing, whole RNA was extracted from tumor and nontumor lung tissue, or from cryopreserved PBMC samples, and no cell sorting was done. A patient was chosen for TCR sequencing only when enough RNA was available from at least two tumor regions. Before selection, tumor and adjacent nontumor lung specimens were reviewed by a lung pathologist. The CDR3, from cysteine to phenylalanine, totals 14 residues. The kept DNA is CDR3 alone, 42 bases in frame from the first base. From a lookup of the germline V gene, CDR1 and CDR2 are MNHNS and SASEGT. Relative to germline, V is 8 bases shorter and J is 1 base shorter, with 14 bases between their ends. Library construction relied on 5' RACE. The sequencing machine was a NextSeq 500. In the TCR library protocol, a unique molecular identifier was attached to each TCR cDNA molecule so that PCR and sequencing errors could be corrected. The source study handled its data this way. Decombinator tools were used for TCR identification, UMI-based error correction and CDR3 extraction. Expanded TCRs were defined as those above a frequency of 2 per 1,000, corresponding to the top 1% of the tumor frequency distribution. Expanded tumor TCRs were classed as regional if statistically deemed absent (corrected P<0.05) from at least one tumor region, otherwise ubiquitous. Renyi diversity was computed with the R vegan package after each repertoire had been subsampled 100 times to 5,000 TCRs. CDR3 similarity networks were constructed using string-kernel similarity of amino acid triplets, with links drawn between CDR3s whose pairwise similarity was above 0.82. The public reads were run again by TCRdb, first through fastp at Q25 and then through MiXCR, and only productive beta chains were kept. Rows are combined by CDR3 protein, so each entry shows the most common genes and DNA. The V and J calls follow TCRdb's processing rather than the paper's. The sample table contains about 1,500 distinct CDR3 sequences; only one count was recorded for about 6.4% of them. The ten largest clones add up to roughly three fifths of the sample.

This clonotype was sampled from a female donor with early-stage non-small cell lung cancer. Recombination linked TRBV6-1 to TRBJ1-2, with TRBD1 as a weak D call on 5 bases. The specimen comprised lung tumor tissue, sampled at surgery. The bases are TGTGCCAGCGTTGGGGGTCGTGGTAACTATGGCTACACCTTC. Protein translation: CASVGGRGNYGYTF.